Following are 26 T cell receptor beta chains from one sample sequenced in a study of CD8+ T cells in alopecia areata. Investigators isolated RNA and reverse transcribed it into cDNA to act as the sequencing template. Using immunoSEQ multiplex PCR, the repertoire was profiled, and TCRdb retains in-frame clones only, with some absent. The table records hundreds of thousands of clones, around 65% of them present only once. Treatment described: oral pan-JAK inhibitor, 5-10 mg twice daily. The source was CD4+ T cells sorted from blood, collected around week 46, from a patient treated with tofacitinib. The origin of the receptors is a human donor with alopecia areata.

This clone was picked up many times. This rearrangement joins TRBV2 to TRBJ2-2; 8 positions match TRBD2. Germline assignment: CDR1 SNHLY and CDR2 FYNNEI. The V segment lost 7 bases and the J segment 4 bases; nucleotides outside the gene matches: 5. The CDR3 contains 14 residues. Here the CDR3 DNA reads TGTGCCAGCAACTTCCGGGGGGGCACCGGGGAGCTGTTTTTT. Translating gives CASNFRGGTGELFF.

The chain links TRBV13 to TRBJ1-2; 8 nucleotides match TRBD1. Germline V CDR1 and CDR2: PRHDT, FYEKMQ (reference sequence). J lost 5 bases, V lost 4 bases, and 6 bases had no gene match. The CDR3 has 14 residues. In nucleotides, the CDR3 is TGTGCCAGCAGCTCCCGGGACAGGAGATATGGCTACACCTTC. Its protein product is CASSSRDRRYGYTF.

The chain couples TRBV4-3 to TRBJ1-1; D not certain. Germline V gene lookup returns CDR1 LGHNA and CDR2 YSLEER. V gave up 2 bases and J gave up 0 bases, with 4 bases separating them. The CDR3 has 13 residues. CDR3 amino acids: CASSQILNTEAFF. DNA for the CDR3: TGCGCCAGCAGCCAAATTTTGAACACTGAAGCTTTCTTT.

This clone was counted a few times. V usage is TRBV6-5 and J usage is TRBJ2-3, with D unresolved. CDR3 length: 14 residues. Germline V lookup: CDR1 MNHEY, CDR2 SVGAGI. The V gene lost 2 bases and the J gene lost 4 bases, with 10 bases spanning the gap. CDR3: CASSYDGVADTQYF. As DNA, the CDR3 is TGTGCCAGCAGTTACGATGGGGTCGCAGATACGCAGTATTTT.

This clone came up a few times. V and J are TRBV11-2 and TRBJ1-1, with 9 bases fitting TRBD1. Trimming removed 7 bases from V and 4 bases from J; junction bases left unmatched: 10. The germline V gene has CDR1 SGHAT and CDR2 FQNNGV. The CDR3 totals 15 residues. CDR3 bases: TGTGCCAGCACCGTTTCTGGGACAGGGTCCACTGAAGCTTTCTTT. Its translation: CASTVSGTGSTEAFF.

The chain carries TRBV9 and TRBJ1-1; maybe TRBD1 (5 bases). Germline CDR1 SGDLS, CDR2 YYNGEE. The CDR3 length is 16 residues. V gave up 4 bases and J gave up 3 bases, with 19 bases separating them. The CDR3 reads CASSPSVGLGDTEAFF. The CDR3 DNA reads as TGTGCCAGCAGCCCCAGTGTGGGGCTTGGGGACACTGAAGCTTTCTTT.

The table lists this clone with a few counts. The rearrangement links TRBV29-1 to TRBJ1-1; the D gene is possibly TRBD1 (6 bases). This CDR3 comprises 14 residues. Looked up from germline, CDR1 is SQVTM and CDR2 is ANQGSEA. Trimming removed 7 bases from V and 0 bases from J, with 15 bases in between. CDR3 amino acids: CSGQNRVMNTEAFF. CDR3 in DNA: TGCAGCGGCCAAAACAGGGTGATGAACACTGAAGCTTTCTTT.

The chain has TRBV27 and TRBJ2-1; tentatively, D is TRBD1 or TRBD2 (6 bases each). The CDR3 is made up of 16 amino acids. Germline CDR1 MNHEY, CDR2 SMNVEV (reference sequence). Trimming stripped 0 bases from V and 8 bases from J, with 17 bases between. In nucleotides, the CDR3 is TGTGCCAGCAGTTTATCGATAAGGGGGGCGAGGGATGAGCAGTTCTTC. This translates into CASSLSIRGARDEQFF.

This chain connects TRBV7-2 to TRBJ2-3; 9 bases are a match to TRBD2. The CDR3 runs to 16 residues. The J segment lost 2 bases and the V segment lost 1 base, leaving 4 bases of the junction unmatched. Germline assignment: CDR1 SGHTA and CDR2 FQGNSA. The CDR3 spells CASSLGPGLATDTQYF. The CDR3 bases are TGTGCCAGCAGCTTAGGGCCGGGACTAGCCACAGATACGCAGTATTTT.

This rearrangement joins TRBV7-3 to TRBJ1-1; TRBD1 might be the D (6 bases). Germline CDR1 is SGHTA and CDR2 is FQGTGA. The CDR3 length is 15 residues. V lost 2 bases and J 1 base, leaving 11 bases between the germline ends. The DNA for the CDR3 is TGTGCCAGCAGCTTAGATGGGGGCCAGAACACTGAAGCTTTCTTT. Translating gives CASSLDGGQNTEAFF.

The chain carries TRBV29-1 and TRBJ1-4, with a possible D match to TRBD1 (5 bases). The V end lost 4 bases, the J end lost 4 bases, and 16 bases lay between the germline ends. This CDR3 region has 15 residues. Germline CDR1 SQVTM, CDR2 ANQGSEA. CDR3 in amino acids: CSVVLADRNNEKLFF. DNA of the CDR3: TGCAGCGTTGTCCTCGCCGACAGAAATAATGAAAAACTGTTTTTT.

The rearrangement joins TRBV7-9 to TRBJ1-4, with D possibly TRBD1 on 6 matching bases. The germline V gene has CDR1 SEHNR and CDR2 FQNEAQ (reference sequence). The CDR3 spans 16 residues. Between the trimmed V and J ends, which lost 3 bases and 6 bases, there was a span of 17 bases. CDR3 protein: CASSFALQGGDEKLFF. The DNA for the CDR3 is TGTGCCAGCAGCTTCGCCTTACAGGGAGGAGATGAAAAACTGTTTTTT.

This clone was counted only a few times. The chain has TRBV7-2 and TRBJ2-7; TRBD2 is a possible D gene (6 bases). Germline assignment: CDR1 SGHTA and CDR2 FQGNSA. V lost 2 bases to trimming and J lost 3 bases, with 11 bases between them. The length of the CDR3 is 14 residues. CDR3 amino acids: CASSLSGGNYEQYF. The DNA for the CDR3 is TGTGCCAGCAGCTTATCGGGCGGGAACTACGAGCAGTACTTC.

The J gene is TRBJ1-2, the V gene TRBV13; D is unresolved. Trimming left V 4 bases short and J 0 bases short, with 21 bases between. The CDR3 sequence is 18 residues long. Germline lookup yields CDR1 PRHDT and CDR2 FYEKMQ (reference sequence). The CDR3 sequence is CASSSPQIGLFSNYGYTF. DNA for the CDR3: TGTGCCAGCAGCTCCCCCCAGATAGGGTTATTTTCTAACTATGGCTACACCTTC.

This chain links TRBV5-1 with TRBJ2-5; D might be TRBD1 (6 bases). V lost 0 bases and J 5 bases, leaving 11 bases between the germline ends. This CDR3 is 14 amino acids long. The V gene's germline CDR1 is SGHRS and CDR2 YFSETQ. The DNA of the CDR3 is TGCGCCAGCAGCTTGGAGGACAGCAGGGAGACCCAGTACTTC. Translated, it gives CASSLEDSRETQYF.

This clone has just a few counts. CDR3: CASSSGLHGDTQYF. The DNA of the CDR3 is TGTGCCAGCAGCTCGGGACTCCACGGAGATACGCAGTATTTT. V and J are TRBV11-2 and TRBJ2-3, with D possibly TRBD2 on 6 matching bases. The germline V gene encodes CDR1 SGHAT and CDR2 FQNNGV. This CDR3 is 14 amino acids long. The V end was cut by 4 bases, the J end by 5 bases, with 13 bases between. Based on the CDR3 plus reference TRBV11-2 and TRBJ2-3, the full variable domain is EAGVAQSPRYKIIEKRQSVAFWCNPISGHATLYWYQQILGQGPKLLIQFQNNGVVDDSQLPKDRFSAERLKGVDSTLKIQPAKLEDSAVYLCASSSGLHGDTQYFGPGTRLTVL.

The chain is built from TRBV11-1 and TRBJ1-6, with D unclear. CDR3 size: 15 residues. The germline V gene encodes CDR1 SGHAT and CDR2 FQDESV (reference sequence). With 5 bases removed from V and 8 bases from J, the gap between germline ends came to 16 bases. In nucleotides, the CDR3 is TGTGCCAGCAGCCTAGAGGGTGTTGCTGATTCACCCCTCCACTTT. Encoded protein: CASSLEGVADSPLHF.

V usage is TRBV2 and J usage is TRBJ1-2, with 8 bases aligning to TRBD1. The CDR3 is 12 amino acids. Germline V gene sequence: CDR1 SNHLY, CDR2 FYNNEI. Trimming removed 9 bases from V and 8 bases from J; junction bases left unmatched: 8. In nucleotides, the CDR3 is TGTGCCAGGAGACAGGGGAAGGAGGGCTACACCTTC. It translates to CARRQGKEGYTF.

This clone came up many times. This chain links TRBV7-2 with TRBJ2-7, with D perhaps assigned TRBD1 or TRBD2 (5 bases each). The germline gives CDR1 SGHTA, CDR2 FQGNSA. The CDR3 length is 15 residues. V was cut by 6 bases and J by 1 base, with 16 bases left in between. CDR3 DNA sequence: TGTGCCAGCAGACAGTCCGGGACGGGTTCCTACGAGCAGTACTTC. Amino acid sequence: CASRQSGTGSYEQYF.

The CDR3 DNA follows: TGTGCCACCAGCAGAGAGGGGAACACTGAAGCTTTCTTT. It translates to CATSREGNTEAFF. This chain uses TRBV15 with TRBJ1-1; D is ambiguous. V was trimmed by 0 bases and J by 1 base, leaving 3 bases between them. CDR1 LNHNV and CDR2 YYDKDF come from the germline V gene (reference sequence). This CDR3 has 13 amino acids.

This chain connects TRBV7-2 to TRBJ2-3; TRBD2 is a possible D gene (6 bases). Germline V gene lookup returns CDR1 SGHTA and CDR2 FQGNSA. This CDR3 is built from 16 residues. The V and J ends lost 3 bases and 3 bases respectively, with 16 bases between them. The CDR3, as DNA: TGTGCCAGCAGCTTCGGGATGACGGGGGTGACAGATACGCAGTATTTT. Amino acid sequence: CASSFGMTGVTDTQYF.

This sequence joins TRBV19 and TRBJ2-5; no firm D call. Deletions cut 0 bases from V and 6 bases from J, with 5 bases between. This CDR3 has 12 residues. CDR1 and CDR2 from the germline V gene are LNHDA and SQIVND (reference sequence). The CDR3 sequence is CASSIDLKTQYF. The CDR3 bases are TGTGCCAGTAGTATAGATCTAAAGACCCAGTACTTC.

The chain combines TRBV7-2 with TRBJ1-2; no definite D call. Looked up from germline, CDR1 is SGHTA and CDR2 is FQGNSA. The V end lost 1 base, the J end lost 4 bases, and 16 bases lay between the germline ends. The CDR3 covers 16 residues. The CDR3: CASSLETGRQRYGYTF. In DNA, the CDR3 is TGTGCCAGCAGCTTAGAGACGGGCAGACAACGCTATGGCTACACCTTC.

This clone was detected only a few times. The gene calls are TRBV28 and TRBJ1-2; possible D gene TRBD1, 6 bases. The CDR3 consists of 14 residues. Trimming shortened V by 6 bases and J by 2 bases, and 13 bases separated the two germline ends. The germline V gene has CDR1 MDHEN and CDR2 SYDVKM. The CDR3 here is CASRHHDRNYGYTF. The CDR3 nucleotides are TGTGCCAGCAGACACCATGACAGGAACTATGGCTACACCTTC.

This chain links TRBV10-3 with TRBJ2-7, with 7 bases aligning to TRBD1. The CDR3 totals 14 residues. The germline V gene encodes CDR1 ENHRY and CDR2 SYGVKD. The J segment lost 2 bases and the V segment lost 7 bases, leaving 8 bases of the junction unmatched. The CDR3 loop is CAITPDRNTYEQYF. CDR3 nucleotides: TGTGCCATCACCCCGGACAGGAACACCTACGAGCAGTACTTC.

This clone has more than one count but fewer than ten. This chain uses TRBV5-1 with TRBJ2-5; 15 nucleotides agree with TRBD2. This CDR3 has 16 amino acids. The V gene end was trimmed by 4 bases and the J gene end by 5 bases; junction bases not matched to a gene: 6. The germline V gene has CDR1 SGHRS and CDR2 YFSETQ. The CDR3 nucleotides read TGCGCCAGCAGCATCGGGACTAGCGGGGGGTCGGAGACCCAGTACTTC. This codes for CASSIGTSGGSETQYF.